The source of this TCR beta chain is a study of blood T cell repertoires in COVID-19. About the research overall: The United States, Italy and Spain provided the acute and convalescent COVID-19 samples.

This clone was observed a single time. Per the study methods: For nucleated cells, counts were estimated from reference gene primer amplification. Profiling relied on immunoSEQ multiplex PCR, and the TCRdb table lists in-frame clones only, not all of them. Clone size and V and J calls were adopted from that table, with D and trimming inferred from the DNA. The repertoire includes approximately 200,000 clones, 70% to 90% of them detected once, and 2.5% to 3.5% sits in the top ten. Germline V gives CDR1 LNHDA, CDR2 SQIVND (reference sequence). V was clipped by 4 bases and J by 5 bases; unmatched bases: 13. The CDR3 runs 16 residues.

This clonotype originated in a woman aged 30 to 39 with active or convalescent COVID-19. The sample taken for sequencing was peripheral blood. The chain couples TRBV19 to TRBJ2-5; 7 nucleotides line up with TRBD1. CDR3 nucleotide sequence: TGTGCCAGTAGTACTGGGACAGCCCCCGATAGCGAGACCCAGTACTTC. Encoded protein: CASSTGTAPDSETQYF.